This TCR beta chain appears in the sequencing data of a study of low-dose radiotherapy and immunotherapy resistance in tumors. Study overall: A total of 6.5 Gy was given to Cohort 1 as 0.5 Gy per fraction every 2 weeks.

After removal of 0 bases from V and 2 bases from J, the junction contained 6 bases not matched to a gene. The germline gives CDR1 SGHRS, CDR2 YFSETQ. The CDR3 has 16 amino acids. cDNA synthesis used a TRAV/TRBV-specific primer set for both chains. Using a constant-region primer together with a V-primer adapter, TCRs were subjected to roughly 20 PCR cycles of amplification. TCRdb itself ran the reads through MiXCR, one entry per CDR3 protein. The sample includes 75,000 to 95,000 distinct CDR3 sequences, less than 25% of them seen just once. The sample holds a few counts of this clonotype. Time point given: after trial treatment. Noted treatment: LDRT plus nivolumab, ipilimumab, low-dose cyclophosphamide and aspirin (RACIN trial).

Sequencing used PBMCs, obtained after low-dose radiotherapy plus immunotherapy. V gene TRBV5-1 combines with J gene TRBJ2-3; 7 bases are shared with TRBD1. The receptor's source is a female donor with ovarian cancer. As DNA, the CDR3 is TGCGCCAGCAGCTTGGCCTCCGGGACAGCCACAGATACGCAGTATTTT. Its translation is CASSLASGTATDTQYF.